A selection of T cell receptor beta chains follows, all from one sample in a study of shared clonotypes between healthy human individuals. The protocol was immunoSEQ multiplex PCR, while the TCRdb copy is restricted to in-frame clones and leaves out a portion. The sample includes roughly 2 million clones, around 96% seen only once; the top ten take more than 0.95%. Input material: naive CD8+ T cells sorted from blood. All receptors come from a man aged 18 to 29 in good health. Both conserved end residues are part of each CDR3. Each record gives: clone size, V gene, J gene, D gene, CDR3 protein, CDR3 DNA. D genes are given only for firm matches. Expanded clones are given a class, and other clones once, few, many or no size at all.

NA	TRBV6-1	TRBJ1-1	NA	CASSAQAGLLNTEAFF	TGTGCCAGCAGTGCCCAAGCAGGGTTACTGAACACTGAAGCTTTCTTT
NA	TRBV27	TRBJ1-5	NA	CASKAGVLDQPQHF	TGTGCCAGCAAGGCAGGGGTTCTCGATCAGCCCCAGCATTTT
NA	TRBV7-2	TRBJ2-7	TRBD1	CASSLWTGTYEQYF	TGTGCCAGCAGCTTATGGACAGGGACCTACGAGCAGTACTTC
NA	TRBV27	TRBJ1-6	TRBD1	CASTKTGSNSPLHF	TGTGCCAGCACTAAGACAGGGAGTAATTCACCCCTCCACTTT
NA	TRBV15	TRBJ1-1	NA	CATKLDRNTEAFF	TGTGCCACCAAATTAGACAGGAACACTGAAGCTTTCTTT
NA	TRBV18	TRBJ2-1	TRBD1	CASSATGDAYNEQFF	TGTGCCAGCTCGGCGACAGGGGATGCTTACAATGAGCAGTTCTTC
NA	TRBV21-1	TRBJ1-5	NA	CASSKCGGGAAGHF	TGTGCCAGCAGCAAATGCGGGGGAGGGGCCGCCGGGCATTTT
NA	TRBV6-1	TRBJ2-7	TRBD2	CACLAGDLYEQYF	TGTGCCTGCCTAGCGGGAGATCTCTACGAGCAGTACTTC
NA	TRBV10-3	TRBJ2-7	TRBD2	CAISLAGGSSYEQYF	TGTGCCATCAGCCTAGCGGGGGGAAGCTCCTACGAGCAGTACTTC
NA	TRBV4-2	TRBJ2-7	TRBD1	CASSPGTGPSYEQYF	TGTGCCAGCAGCCCAGGGACAGGCCCATCCTACGAGCAGTACTTC
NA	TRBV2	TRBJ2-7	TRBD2	CASSAGPEAAGFSYEQYF	TGTGCCAGCAGTGCGGGGCCGGAGGCAGCGGGGTTCTCCTACGAGCAGTACTTC
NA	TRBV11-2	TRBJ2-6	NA	CASLPEGTGWANVLTF	TGTGCCAGCCTTCCCGAGGGAACAGGGTGGGCCAACGTCCTGACTTTC
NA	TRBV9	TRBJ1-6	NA	CASSRDENSPLHF	TGTGCCAGCAGCCGGGACGAAAATTCACCCCTCCACTTT
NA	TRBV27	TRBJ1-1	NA	CASSPPEGRGNTEAFF	TGTGCCAGCAGCCCTCCTGAAGGGAGGGGGAACACTGAAGCTTTCTTT
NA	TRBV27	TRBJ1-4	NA	CASSLAGGEKLFF	TGTGCCAGCAGTTTGGCCGGTGGGGAAAAACTGTTTTTT
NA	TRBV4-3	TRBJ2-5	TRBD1	CASSPSALPGTGQETQYF	TGCGCCAGCAGCCCGTCCGCCCTCCCGGGGACAGGGCAAGAGACCCAGTACTTC
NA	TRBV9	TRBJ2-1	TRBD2	CASSVVSSGSVSEQFF	TGTGCCAGCAGCGTAGTTAGTAGCGGGAGTGTGAGTGAGCAGTTCTTC
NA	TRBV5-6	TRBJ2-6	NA	CASIPTGSAGANVLTF	TGTGCCAGCATTCCGACAGGATCTGCTGGGGCCAACGTCCTGACTTTC
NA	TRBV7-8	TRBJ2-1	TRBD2	CASSPLAGGYNEQFF	TGTGCCAGCAGCCCTCTAGCGGGGGGGTACAATGAGCAGTTCTTC
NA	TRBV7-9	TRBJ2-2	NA	CASSLWSDDTGELFF	TGTGCCAGCAGCTTATGGTCAGATGACACCGGGGAGCTGTTTTTT
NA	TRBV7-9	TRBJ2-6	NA	CASSSTSGANVLTF	TGTGCCAGCAGCTCAACCTCTGGGGCCAACGTCCTGACTTTC
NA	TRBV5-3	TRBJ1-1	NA	CARSIGGENTEAFF	TGTGCCAGAAGCATAGGGGGAGAGAACACTGAAGCTTTCTTT
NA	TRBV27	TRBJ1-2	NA	CASSFGPAYYGYTF	TGTGCCAGCAGTTTCGGGCCAGCCTACTATGGCTACACCTTC
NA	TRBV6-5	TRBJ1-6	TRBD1	CASSYSGTGTSPLHF	TGTGCCAGCAGTTACTCCGGGACAGGAACCTCACCCCTCCACTTT
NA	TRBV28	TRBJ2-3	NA	CASSLLTGYTDTQYF	TGTGCCAGCAGTTTATTGACAGGATACACAGATACGCAGTATTTT
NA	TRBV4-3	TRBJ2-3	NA	CASSQDSQSTDTQYF	TGCGCCAGCAGCCAAGACTCCCAGAGCACAGATACGCAGTATTTT
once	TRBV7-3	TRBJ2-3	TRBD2	CASSLNGGAGDTQYF	TGTGCCAGCAGCTTAAACGGGGGGGCTGGAGATACGCAGTATTTT
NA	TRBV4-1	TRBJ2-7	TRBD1	CASSHGTGGWYEQYF	TGCGCCAGCAGCCACGGGACAGGGGGCTGGTACGAGCAGTACTTC
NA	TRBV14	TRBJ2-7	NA	CASSQGGRSEQYF	TGTGCCAGCAGCCAGGGGGGCAGGTCCGAGCAGTACTTC
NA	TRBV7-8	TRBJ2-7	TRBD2	CASSSSGFPAGAYEQYF	TGTGCCAGCAGCTCAAGCGGGTTCCCAGCGGGAGCCTACGAGCAGTACTTC
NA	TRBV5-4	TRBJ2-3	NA	CASSLSGSRDTQYF	TGTGCCAGCAGCCTCAGCGGAAGCAGAGATACGCAGTATTTT
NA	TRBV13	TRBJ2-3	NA	CASSGGANPTDTQYF	TGTGCCAGCAGCGGGGGAGCTAACCCCACAGATACGCAGTATTTT
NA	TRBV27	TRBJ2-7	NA	CASSPSLGATAYEQYF	TGTGCCAGCAGTCCATCCTTAGGTGCAACCGCCTACGAGCAGTACTTC
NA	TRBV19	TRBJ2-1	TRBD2	CASSDSGGPYNEQFF	TGTGCCAGTAGTGATAGCGGGGGGCCTTACAATGAGCAGTTCTTC
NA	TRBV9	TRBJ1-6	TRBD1	CASSADRGDSPLHF	TGTGCCAGCAGCGCCGACAGGGGGGATTCACCCCTCCACTTT
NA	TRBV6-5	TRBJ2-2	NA	CASSDLNTGELFF	TGTGCCAGCAGTGACTTGAACACCGGGGAGCTGTTTTTT
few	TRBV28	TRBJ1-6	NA	CATGDAYNSPLHF	TGTGCCACGGGTGACGCCTATAATTCACCCCTCCACTTT
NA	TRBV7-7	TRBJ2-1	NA	CASSPQRVSYNEQFF	TGTGCTAGCAGCCCCCAGCGGGTCTCCTACAATGAGCAGTTCTTC